These 29 T cell receptor beta chains share one sample of origin, sequenced in a study of blood T cells in healthy people across ages. A sample-barcoded 5' primer and a J-beta primer mix were used in a second PCR of roughly 7 to 12 cycles. From the 5' RACE reads, TCRdb called clonotypes with MiXCR, one entry per CDR3 protein. The sample shows some 1,500,000 distinct CDR3 sequences, 35% to 45% of them seen only once. Sequencing was done on a sample of blood. The receptors stem from a woman younger than 35 in good health.

V usage is TRBV20-1 and J usage is TRBJ2-3, with D perhaps assigned TRBD1 or TRBD2 (5 bases each). Germline CDR1 DFQATT, CDR2 SNEGSKA (reference sequence). The CDR3 has 13 amino acids. V shed 3 bases and J shed 1 base, with 8 bases lying between them. The CDR3 protein is CSASGTGTDTQYF. The CDR3 DNA follows: TGCAGTGCTAGTGGGACCGGCACAGATACGCAGTATTTT.

The DNA of the CDR3 is TGTGCCAGCAGCGTAGACGGCGGGCCTAGCACAGATACGCAGTATTTT. This gives the protein CASSVDGGPSTDTQYF. V usage is TRBV9 and J usage is TRBJ2-3, with a tentative D call TRBD2 (5 bases). V was trimmed by 0 bases and J by 0 bases, leaving 11 bases between them. The CDR3 covers 16 residues. Germline V lookup: CDR1 SGDLS, CDR2 YYNGEE.

This rearrangement joins TRBV6-2 or TRBV6-3 to TRBJ1-5; D uncertain. V was trimmed by 2 bases and J by 6 bases, leaving 11 bases between them. Per germline, CDR1 MNHEY and CDR2 SVGEGT. This CDR3 region has 14 residues. The CDR3 here is CASSYSSFRQPQHF. The CDR3 nucleotides are TGTGCCAGCAGTTACAGCTCCTTCCGTCAGCCCCAGCATTTT.

The V gene is TRBV15, the J gene TRBJ1-6, with D perhaps TRBD1 (5 bases). CDR3 length equals 15 residues. CDR1 and CDR2 from the germline V gene are LNHNV and YYDKDF (reference sequence). V lost 0 bases and J lost 9, with 12 bases in between. CDR3 sequence (DNA): TGTGCCACCAGCAGAGATGGCAGGGAAGCTTCACCCCTCCACTTT. Its protein product is CATSRDGREASPLHF.

The chain has TRBV9 and TRBJ1-4; possibly TRBD1 for D (6 bases). Trimming took 4 bases from V and 12 from J, leaving 16 bases between them. The length of the CDR3 is 13 residues. Germline V gives CDR1 SGDLS, CDR2 YYNGEE. As DNA, the CDR3 is TGTGCCAGCAGCCCGCATGGGGGCCGTGAACTGTTTTTT. Residues: CASSPHGGRELFF.

CDR3 protein: CASSSAGQTRETQYF. As DNA, the CDR3 is TGTGCCAGCAGCTCCGCGGGACAGACTCGCGAGACCCAGTACTTC. The chain employs TRBV7-9 and TRBJ2-5; the D gene is possibly TRBD1 (7 bases). The V gene lost 4 bases and the J gene lost 5 bases, with 17 bases spanning the gap. Germline V CDR1 and CDR2: SEHNR, FQNEAQ (reference sequence). The CDR3 covers 15 residues.

The genes are TRBV15 and TRBJ1-4; possible D gene TRBD1, 5 bases. Trimming left V 5 bases short and J 5 bases short, with 15 bases between. The CDR3 runs 15 residues. Germline loops: CDR1 LNHNV, CDR2 YYDKDF (reference sequence). The DNA of the CDR3 is TGTGCCACCAGCGTGGGCGTCGGGGGGAATGAAAAACTGTTTTTT. It is translated as CATSVGVGGNEKLFF.

The rearrangement joins TRBV29-1 to TRBJ1-1, with D unclear. CDR3 length: 15 residues. The germline V and J ends were trimmed by 6 bases and 2 bases, with 19 bases remaining between them. The germline CDR1 and CDR2 sequences are SQVTM and ANQGSEA. DNA of the CDR3: TGCAGCGTCGTTGACACGGAGTGGTACAACACTGAAGCTTTCTTT. This codes for CSVVDTEWYNTEAFF. The full variable domain, in which reference TRBV29-1 and TRBJ1-1 provide the parts outside the CDR3, is SAVISQKPSRDICQRGTSLTIQCQVDSQVTMMFWYRQQPGQSLTLIATANQGSEATYESGFVIDKFPISRPNLTFSTLTVSNMSPEDSSIYLCSVVDTEWYNTEAFFGQGTRLTVV.

This clonotype came up once. The rearrangement joins TRBV12-3 or TRBV12-4 to TRBJ1-2; 7 bases fit TRBD1. The V segment lost 6 bases and the J segment 2 bases; nucleotides outside the gene matches: 9. The length of the CDR3 is 15 residues. In nucleotides, the CDR3 is TGTGCCAGCAGACCCTCAGGGGGAGCGAACTATGGCTACACCTTC. Translating it yields CASRPSGGANYGYTF.

The chain uses TRBV6-5 and TRBJ2-7, with D possibly matching TRBD2 (5 bases). Germline V gene sequence: CDR1 MNHEY, CDR2 SVGAGI. CDR3 length equals 15 residues. With 2 bases removed from V and 0 bases from J, the gap between germline ends came to 11 bases. In nucleotides, the CDR3 is TGTGCCAGCAGTTACGCGGCGGGCCTCTCCTACGAGCAGTACTTC. This encodes CASSYAAGLSYEQYF.

In its sample, this clonotype was seen a few times. The chain combines TRBV27 with TRBJ1-2; no definite D call. The CDR3 is 15 residues long. Per germline, CDR1 MNHEY and CDR2 SMNVEV (reference sequence). Trimming shortened V by 0 bases and J by 8 bases, and 16 bases separated the two germline ends. The CDR3 DNA follows: TGTGCCAGCAGTTTATCTGAAGACCCAACCTGGGGCTACACCTTC. Its translation is CASSLSEDPTWGYTF.

This clonotype appeared a few times. The chain has TRBV9 and TRBJ2-3; D is uncertain. The germline V gene encodes CDR1 SGDLS and CDR2 YYNGEE. The CDR3 spans 15 residues. V lost 0 bases to trimming and J lost 4 bases, with 12 bases between them. The CDR3 region has the DNA TGTGCCAGCAGCGTAGGAAGGGTTCAAGCAGATACGCAGTATTTT. Translation: CASSVGRVQADTQYF. The entire variable domain, with the rest obtained from reference TRBV9 and TRBJ2-3, is as follows: DSGVTQTPKHLITATGQRVTLRCSPRSGDLSVYWYQQSLDQGLQFLIQYYNGEERAKGNILERFSAQQFPDLHSELNLSSLELGDSALYFCASSVGRVQADTQYFGPGTRLTVL.

In its sample, this clonotype was seen a few times. The chain has TRBV24-1 and TRBJ2-3; 7 bases align to TRBD1. The CDR3 is 15 amino acids. The ends lost 2 bases at V and 2 bases at J; junction bases unmatched: 3. Per germline, CDR1 KGHDR and CDR2 SFDVKD. The DNA for the CDR3 is TGTGCCACCAGTGATTCCGGGACAGTCACAGATACGCAGTATTTT. Protein product: CATSDSGTVTDTQYF.

The V and J genes are TRBV2 and TRBJ1-2; 8 nucleotides line up with TRBD1. This CDR3 comprises 15 residues. Germline lookup yields CDR1 SNHLY and CDR2 FYNNEI. V shed 6 bases and J 7 bases; nucleotides not matched to a gene: 13. The CDR3 nucleotides read TGTGCCAGCAGGGCCTCAGACAGGGGCTTAGGTGGCTACACCTTC. Translating it yields CASRASDRGLGGYTF.

The gene calls are TRBV9 and TRBJ1-6; D gene unclear. V lost 0 bases and J lost 7, with 11 bases in between. Germline CDR1 SGDLS, CDR2 YYNGEE. CDR3 length: 15 amino acids. The CDR3 sequence: CASSVGPMGNSPLHF. CDR3 nucleotides: TGTGCCAGCAGCGTAGGCCCAATGGGGAATTCACCCCTCCACTTT.

The rearrangement links TRBV2 to TRBJ2-7; D remains unclear. Trimming pared 6 bases from V and 2 bases from J, leaving 20 bases between. The CDR3 runs to 16 residues. The germline gives CDR1 SNHLY, CDR2 FYNNEI. The CDR3 DNA reads as TGTGCCAGCAGGGGCCTTCCTCTAGGTAGCCCCTACGAGCAGTACTTC. Its protein is CASRGLPLGSPYEQYF.

J is TRBJ1-4 and V is TRBV12-3 or TRBV12-4; 11 bases are shared with TRBD1. The junction had 14 bases not matched to a gene; V was cut back by 8 bases and J by 6 bases. The CDR3 covers 17 residues. CDR3 amino acids: CASSTLGQGVVDEKLFF. In nucleotides, the CDR3 is TGTGCCAGCTCAACCTTGGGACAGGGGGTTGTCGATGAAAAACTGTTTTTT.

J is TRBJ1-2 and V is TRBV19; TRBD1 matches at 8 bases. From germline, CDR1 is LNHDA and CDR2 SQIVND (reference sequence). The CDR3 sequence is 15 residues long. Trimming removed 7 bases from V and 3 bases from J; junction bases left unmatched: 10. The CDR3 DNA reads as TGTGCCAGTACCCGGGACAGGCTTTCAGACTATGGCTACACCTTC. It codes for CASTRDRLSDYGYTF.

The chain is built from TRBV27 and TRBJ1-4; possibly TRBD1 for D (5 bases). Trimming removed 2 bases from V and 8 bases from J, with 9 bases in between. From germline, CDR1 is MNHEY and CDR2 SMNVEV (reference sequence). This CDR3 is built from 13 residues. The CDR3 DNA is TGTGCCAGCAGTTTACTGGGGCAGGAAAAACTGTTTTTT. Its translation is CASSLLGQEKLFF.

This chain joins TRBV14 and TRBJ2-7; no firm D call. V gave up 0 bases and J gave up 7 bases, with 19 bases separating them. The CDR3 runs 16 residues. Germline V gene sequence: CDR1 SGHDN, CDR2 FVKESK. The CDR3 sequence is CASSQDRRPSYNEQYF. The CDR3 nucleotides read TGTGCCAGCAGCCAAGATAGAAGGCCCTCCTACAATGAGCAGTACTTC.

This clonotype has a handful of counts. For the CDR3, the DNA is TGTGCCAGCAGTTTAGGGGCCAGGGGAGCTAACTATGGCTACACCTTC. Its translation: CASSLGARGANYGYTF. The V gene is TRBV27, the J gene TRBJ1-2, with D possibly matching TRBD1 (6 bases). V lost 2 bases, J lost 0 bases, and 13 bases lay in between. This CDR3 spans 16 amino acids. Germline V gene lookup returns CDR1 MNHEY and CDR2 SMNVEV (reference sequence).

J is TRBJ1-4 and V is TRBV6-6; 7 positions match TRBD1. The CDR3 spans 13 residues. Germline CDR1 reads MNHNY; CDR2 reads SVGAGI (reference sequence). J lost 8 bases, V lost 5 bases, and 5 bases had no gene match. This chain's CDR3 is CASSRTGEEKLFF. CDR3 bases: TGTGCCAGCAGTCGCACAGGGGAGGAAAAACTGTTTTTT.

Points on this clonotype: This may arise from a read error, as a much more abundant clone is one base away. CDR3 amino acids: CASRPMGQSSYEQYF. The CDR3 DNA reads TGTGCCAGCAGACCAATGGGACAGTCCTCCTACGAGCAGTACTTC. The chain recombines TRBV7-2 with TRBJ2-7; 7 bases are shared with TRBD1. V lost 6 bases and J lost 0; bases outside the gene matches: 8. The CDR3 covers 15 residues. In germline, CDR1 is SGHTA, CDR2 FQGNSA.

The gene calls are TRBV18 and TRBJ1-1, with TRBD1 as a possible D gene (5 bases). The CDR3 length is 14 residues. V was trimmed by 2 bases and J by 3 bases, leaving 10 bases between them. Germline lookup yields CDR1 KGHSH and CDR2 LQKENI. The CDR3 loop reads CASSPGAGHTEAFF. CDR3 DNA sequence: TGTGCCAGCTCACCAGGGGCAGGGCACACTGAAGCTTTCTTT.

The chain combines TRBV7-2 with TRBJ2-5; perhaps TRBD2 as D (6 bases). CDR1 SGHTA and CDR2 FQGNSA come from the germline V gene. There are 13 residues in the CDR3. Trimming pared 5 bases from V and 11 bases from J, leaving 18 bases between. CDR3 sequence: CASSPMRGNEQYF. CDR3 in DNA: TGTGCCAGCAGCCCAATGCGGGGTAATGAGCAGTACTTC.

In DNA, the CDR3 is TGTGCCAGCAGTGCGGGACTAAAGATTTACGAGCAGTACTTC. Protein: CASSAGLKIYEQYF. The chain is built from TRBV6-2 or TRBV6-3 and TRBJ2-7, with TRBD2 identical over 7 bases. The CDR3 consists of 14 residues. Unmatched junction bases numbered 8, after V lost 5 bases and J lost 4 bases. Germline V gene data show CDR1 as MNHEY and CDR2 as SVGEGT.

The chain couples TRBV27 to TRBJ2-5; maybe TRBD2 (6 bases). This CDR3 is built from 14 residues. CDR1 MNHEY and CDR2 SMNVEV come from the germline V gene (reference sequence). Trimming removed 5 bases at V and 1 base at J, with 11 bases between. This CDR3 reads CASSRGEAQETQYF. DNA for the CDR3: TGTGCCAGCAGTAGAGGGGAGGCCCAAGAGACCCAGTACTTC.

This rearrangement joins TRBV2 to TRBJ1-6; 9 bases are shared with TRBD1. CDR3 length equals 14 residues. V was pared by 10 bases and J by 5 bases, with 6 bases of the junction left unmatched. Germline CDR1 is SNHLY and CDR2 is FYNNEI. The CDR3 region has the DNA TGTGCCACCGCGACAGGGGGGGATAATTCACCCCTCCACTTT. It translates to CATATGGDNSPLHF.

The V gene is TRBV6-6, the J gene TRBJ1-5, with a weak D call TRBD1 (5 bases). This CDR3 spans 15 amino acids. Per the germline V gene, CDR1 is MNHNY and CDR2 is SVGAGI (reference sequence). Between the trimmed V and J ends, which lost 6 bases and 4 bases, there was a span of 16 bases. The CDR3 loop reads CASSPPGLKNQPQHF. The CDR3 coding sequence is TGTGCCAGCAGCCCACCGGGGCTCAAGAATCAGCCCCAGCATTTT.